This paragraph reports one T cell receptor (beta chain). Trimming shortened V by 11 bases and J by 6 bases, and 18 bases separated the two germline ends. CDR1 is SGHVS, CDR2 FQNEAQ, per germline. CDR3 length: 13 amino acids. Each sorted subset replicate got 200 ng genomic DNA, roughly 30,000 genomes. In the authors' workflow: As immunoSEQ supplied junction-only sequences (without quality scores), filtering differed. The protocol was immunoSEQ multiplex PCR, while the TCRdb copy is restricted to in-frame clones and leaves out a portion. V and J calls and clone size follow that table, whereas D and trimming were derived from the DNA. The data show about 980,000 clones, approximately 76% seen once. The sample is drawn from a study of shared clonotypes between healthy human individuals.

This receptor was taken from a man aged 18 to 30 in good health. The source material was memory CD4+ T cells sorted from blood. Subset noted: CD45RA-negative fraction. The chain employs TRBV7-8 and TRBJ2-3, with D tentatively TRBD1 (6 bases). DNA for the CDR3: TGTGCCGGTGGGCCCAGGGGTACGGATACGCAGTATTTT. It yields the protein CAGGPRGTDTQYF.